These 13 T cell receptor beta chains share one sample of origin, sequenced in a study of tumor-infiltrating lymphocytes in glioblastoma multiforme. Three nested ARM-PCR rounds with V-beta and C-beta primers built TCRB libraries. TCRdb processed the multiplex PCR reads anew with MiXCR; each CDR3 protein has one entry. This table has around 10,000 distinct CDR3 sequences, roughly 65% appearing once. Material for sequencing was brain tumor tissue. These receptors all come from a male donor with glioblastoma.

A single count supports this clonotype. V gene TRBV6-1 combines with J gene TRBJ2-7; D not resolved. Germline V CDR1 and CDR2: MNHNS, SASEGT. The CDR3 is made up of 13 amino acids. V was shortened by 11 bases and J by 4 bases, with 18 bases between the two germline ends. DNA of the CDR3: TGTGCCGGGTCCATACTGGGCGGTTACGAGCAGTACTTC. Translating gives CAGSILGGYEQYF.

There are a few counts of this clonotype. This may arise from a read error, as a much more abundant clone is one base away. The chain uses TRBV7-9 and TRBJ1-1; D is ambiguous. The CDR3 is 12 residues long. The germline V gene has CDR1 SEHNR and CDR2 FQNEAQ (reference sequence). CDR3 sequence (DNA): TGTGCCAGCAGCCCCGAATCGGCTGAAGCTGTCTTT. This encodes CASSPESAEAVF.

This clonotype has a handful of counts. The J gene is TRBJ2-3, the V gene TRBV4-3, with TRBD2 matching over 12 bases. The CDR3 spans 18 residues. V dropped 0 bases and J dropped 8; count of bases not matched to a gene: 12. The germline V gene encodes CDR1 LGHNA and CDR2 YSLEER. The CDR3 nucleotides are TGCGCCAGCAGCCAAGATTTGCGGCTAGCGGGAGGGCCCGGTACGCAGTATTTT. Translation: CASSQDLRLAGGPGTQYF.

The V gene is TRBV7-9, the J gene TRBJ2-1; D gene ambiguous. Trimming left V 6 bases short and J 5 bases short, with 2 bases between. Germline lookup yields CDR1 SEHNR and CDR2 FQNEAQ (reference sequence). The CDR3 extends over 10 amino acids. CDR3 nucleotides: TGTGCCAGCAGTCACAATGAGCAGTTCTTC. This sequence encodes CASSHNEQFF.

The table lists this clonotype with a count of one. An end of the junction differs from the germline gene, which may be a read error. This sequence joins TRBV11-2 and TRBJ2-2; D gene unclear. From germline, CDR1 is SGHAT and CDR2 FQNNGV. This CDR3 is 13 amino acids long. The CDR3 DNA follows: TGTGCCAGCAGCTTAGAAACCACCGAGGAGCTGTTTTTT. It translates to CASSLETTEELFF.

This clonotype was found a few times. The chain is built from TRBV20-1 and TRBJ2-1; perhaps TRBD1 as D (6 bases). Germline V lookup: CDR1 DFQATT, CDR2 SNEGSKA (reference sequence). Trimming removed 7 bases at V and 8 bases at J, with 24 bases between. The CDR3 is 15 amino acids. CDR3 DNA sequence: TGCAGTGTGGGGGCTCGGAGGATAGGTTCGGATGAGCAGTTCTTC. Encoded protein: CSVGARRIGSDEQFF.

Worth noting for this clonotype: An end of the junction does not agree with germline; a read error may underlie this. The J gene is TRBJ2-1, the V gene TRBV11-2; tentative D call: TRBD1 (5 bases). This CDR3 has 13 amino acids. Germline values: CDR1 SGHAT, CDR2 FQNNGV. The CDR3 spells CANDIRGYNDQFF. DNA of the CDR3: TGTGCCAACGATATTAGGGGCTACAATGATCAGTTCTTC. Full variable domain (remainder filled in from reference TRBV11-2 and TRBJ2-1): EAGVAQSPRYKIIEKRQSVAFWCNPISGHATLYWYQQILGQGPKLLIQFQNNGVVDDSQLPKDRFSAERLKGVDSTLKIQPAKLEDSAVYLCANDIRGYNDQFFGPGTRLTVL.

This clonotype qualifies as medium-sized. The gene calls are TRBV12-3 or TRBV12-4 and TRBJ2-7; D might be TRBD2 (6 bases). The CDR3 is made up of 15 amino acids. With 0 bases removed from V and 2 bases from J, the gap between germline ends came to 11 bases. The CDR3 reads CASSLAGGATYEQYF. The CDR3, as DNA: TGTGCCAGCAGTTTAGCGGGAGGAGCTACCTACGAGCAGTACTTC.

Note on this clonotype: The junction departs from germline at one end; a sequencing error may be responsible. The genes are TRBV20-1 and TRBJ2-1; D is ambiguous. Germline assignment: CDR1 DFQATT and CDR2 SNEGSKA (reference sequence). The CDR3 is 14 residues long. CDR3 protein: CGARGQRNNNEQFF. The CDR3, as DNA: TGCGGTGCTAGAGGCCAACGGAACAACAATGAGCAGTTCTTC.

On this clonotype itself: At one end the junction does not follow the germline gene, possibly because of a read error. This chain uses TRBV4-1 with TRBJ1-2; 7 bases align to TRBD1. Germline lookup yields CDR1 MGHRA and CDR2 YSYEKL. The CDR3 spans 16 residues. CDR3 bases: TGCGCCAGCAGCCAGGATCGACACAGGGGAAACTATGGATACACCTTC. Translated, it gives CASSQDRHRGNYGYTF.

As for this clonotype: Since a much larger clone is just one base distant, this may be a read error. This chain joins TRBV10-3 and TRBJ2-7, with TRBD1 as a possible D gene (5 bases). Trimming cost V 5 bases and J 0 bases, with 14 bases left between them. Germline CDR1 and CDR2: ENHRY and SYGVKD. The CDR3 has 15 amino acids. CDR3 nucleotides: TGTGCCATCAGTTCGAGACAGCTGAGCTCCTACGAGCAGTACTTC. Amino acids: CAISSRQLSSYEQYF.

Comment on this clonotype: The conserved phenylalanine or tryptophan is not found at the CDR3 terminus, so this likely reflects a read error. The chain combines TRBV10-3 with TRBJ2-7; 8 positions agree with TRBD1. Germline CDR1 and CDR2: ENHRY and SYGVKD. The CDR3 consists of 14 residues. The CDR3 nucleotides read TGTGCCGTCAGTGAGTCAGGACAGGGCTACGAGCAGTACATC. It specifies CAVSESGQGYEQYI.

The sample holds a few counts of this clonotype. One end of the junction fails to match germline, which may point to a read error. The CDR3 region has the DNA TGCAGCGTTGATTTGCAGGGGGCGGTAGGGGAGACCCATTACTTC. Residues: CSVDLQGAVGETHYF. The gene calls are TRBV29-1 and TRBJ2-5; 8 nucleotides agree with TRBD1. CDR3 length: 15 residues. Germline loops: CDR1 SQVTM, CDR2 ANQGSEA.